This T cell receptor beta chain was captured by sequencing in a study of T cells in Graves' hyperthyroidism and ophthalmopathy. RNA transcripts gave rise to amplified TCR beta CDR3 regions. The TCR CDR3 first-round RT-PCR relied on the HTBI primer set. TCRdb reprocessed the multiplex PCR reads via MiXCR and lists one record per CDR3 protein. The sample comprises roughly 100,000 distinct CDR3 sequences, 45% to 50% of which are singletons, and 26% rests with the top ten. The CDR3 spans 13 residues. CDR1 and CDR2 from the germline V gene are SQVTM and ANQGSEA. Trimming removed 4 bases from V and 4 bases from J, with 11 bases in between. Concerning this clonotype itself: A much larger clonotype is one base distant, so this may be a read error.

The receptor was isolated from a man in his forties with Graves' hyperthyroidism. The sample was blood. This chain uses TRBV29-1 with TRBJ2-1; perhaps TRBD1 as D (5 bases). The CDR3 protein is CSVAGRVYNEQFF. CDR3 bases: TGCAGCGTTGCAGGGCGAGTGTACAATGAGCAGTTCTTC.